The 20 T cell receptor beta chains listed next were all sequenced from one sample in a study of T cells in Graves' hyperthyroidism and ophthalmopathy. TCR beta CDR3 sequences were amplified from RNA transcripts. Using the HTBI primer set, a first-round RT-PCR was run on the TCR CDR3. TCRdb re-derived calls from the multiplex PCR reads in MiXCR, one entry per CDR3 protein. The sample lists approximately 570,000 distinct CDR3 sequences, 15% to 20% occurring once. The specimen was blood. Every receptor here comes from a man aged 35 to 55 with Graves' ophthalmopathy.

The chain employs TRBV5-1 and TRBJ2-7, with 11 bases lining up with TRBD1. This CDR3 is built from 17 residues. The germline gives CDR1 SGHRS, CDR2 YFSETQ. V lost 0 bases to trimming and J lost 5 bases; unmatched junction nucleotides: 10. CDR3 in amino acids: CASSLGQGRTGGHEQYF. CDR3 bases: TGCGCCAGCAGCTTGGGCCAGGGGAGGACAGGGGGCCACGAGCAGTACTTC.

This sequence joins TRBV28 and TRBJ2-1; D is possibly TRBD1 (7 bases). The germline V and J ends were trimmed by 6 bases and 1 base, with 16 bases remaining between them. There are 16 residues in the CDR3. The germline V gene has CDR1 MDHEN and CDR2 SYDVKM. The CDR3 sequence: CASRDAGQRSYNEQFF. The CDR3 DNA is TGTGCCAGCAGAGATGCGGGACAGCGATCCTACAATGAGCAGTTCTTC.

The chain joins TRBV29-1 to TRBJ2-1; 7 positions match TRBD2. Germline loops: CDR1 SQVTM, CDR2 ANQGSEA. V lost 0 bases to trimming and J lost 3 bases; unmatched junction nucleotides: 14. There are 18 residues in the CDR3. Written as DNA, the CDR3 is TGCAGCGTTGAAGATCATTCGTTGGGGGGGAGCGGCTACAATGAGCAGTTCTTC. It yields the protein CSVEDHSLGGSGYNEQFF.

The gene calls are TRBV7-9 and TRBJ1-6, with no clear D. The CDR3 spans 13 residues. CDR1 is SEHNR and CDR2 is FQNEAQ in the germline V gene (reference sequence). Trimming removed 5 bases at V and 7 bases at J, with 9 bases between. The CDR3 protein is CASSPGPNSPLHF. The CDR3, as DNA: TGTGCCAGCAGCCCCGGACCGAATTCACCCCTCCACTTT. The variable domain in full, with the rest retrieved from reference TRBV7-9 and TRBJ1-6, is DTGVSQNPRHKITKRGQNVTFRCDPISEHNRLYWYRQTLGQGPEFLTYFQNEAQLEKSRLLSDRFSAERPKGSFSTLEIQRTEQGDSAMYLCASSPGPNSPLHFGNGTRLTVT.

This clonotype has more than one count but fewer than ten. The chain has TRBV5-1 and TRBJ2-7, with D unresolved. V lost 2 bases to trimming and J lost 3 bases, with 15 bases between them. This CDR3 comprises 15 residues. Germline V gene sequence: CDR1 SGHRS, CDR2 YFSETQ. CDR3 nucleotides: TGCGCCAGCAGCTTAGGAAAAGGGATTTACTACGAGCAGTACTTC. It translates to CASSLGKGIYYEQYF.

In its sample, this clonotype was seen many times. The chain combines TRBV11-2 with TRBJ2-1; 12 bases are shared with TRBD2. Germline loops: CDR1 SGHAT, CDR2 FQNNGV. Trimming at V came to 5 bases and at J to 10 bases, leaving 9 bases not matched to a gene. The CDR3 runs 15 residues. CDR3 sequence reads: CASSLRLAGVREQFF. For the CDR3, the DNA is TGTGCCAGCAGCCTGAGACTAGCGGGAGTTCGAGAGCAGTTCTTC.

This chain connects TRBV6-1 to TRBJ2-1; the match to TRBD1 covers 10 bases. Germline CDR1 and CDR2: MNHNS and SASEGT. Losses at the gene ends were 2 bases for V and 1 base for J; bases not matched to a gene: 5. The CDR3 spans 17 residues. CDR3 bases: TGTGCCAGCAGTGAACAGGGACAGGGGTTTTCCTACAATGAGCAGTTCTTC. Amino acids: CASSEQGQGFSYNEQFF.

This rearrangement joins TRBV6-2 or TRBV6-3 to TRBJ2-5; TRBD2 aligns across 8 bases. J was trimmed by 5 bases and V by 1 base; bases with no gene match: 9. CDR3 length: 16 amino acids. Germline assignment: CDR1 MNHEY and CDR2 SVGEGT. The CDR3 loop reads CASSYYESGGQETQYF. The CDR3 DNA reads TGTGCCAGCAGTTACTACGAGTCGGGGGGGCAGGAGACCCAGTACTTC.

This clonotype was observed many times. The CDR3 loop is CASSLQGRHQPQHF. CDR3 in DNA: TGTGCCAGCAGTTTACAGGGGAGGCATCAGCCCCAGCATTTT. The gene calls are TRBV27 and TRBJ1-5, with D possibly matching TRBD1 (6 bases). Trimming took 2 bases from V and 5 from J, leaving 10 bases between them. The germline V gene encodes CDR1 MNHEY and CDR2 SMNVEV (reference sequence). The CDR3 contains 14 residues.

This clonotype was seen a handful of times. The rearrangement joins TRBV30 to TRBJ2-3; D unresolved. Trimming shortened V by 3 bases and J by 6 bases, and 7 bases separated the two germline ends. CDR3 length: 11 amino acids. Germline V gene lookup returns CDR1 GTSNPN and CDR2 SVGIG (reference sequence). The CDR3: CAWSRQDTQYF. The CDR3 DNA sequence: TGTGCCTGGAGCCGTCAGGATACGCAGTATTTT.

This clonotype has more than one count but fewer than ten. This chain links TRBV3-1 with TRBJ2-1; D uncertain. Trimming took 0 bases from V and 2 from J, leaving 11 bases between them. The CDR3 has 16 residues. Germline V gene sequence: CDR1 LGHDT, CDR2 YNNKEL (reference sequence). The CDR3 coding sequence is TGTGCCAGCAGCCAAGAAAAGAGGCGGACCTACAATGAGCAGTTCTTC. As protein: CASSQEKRRTYNEQFF.

There are a few counts of this clonotype. The gene calls are TRBV6-1 and TRBJ1-1; D is possibly TRBD1 (6 bases). The CDR3 length is 12 residues. Germline V gene data show CDR1 as MNHNS and CDR2 as SASEGT. Trimming took 7 bases from V and 3 from J, leaving 9 bases between them. The CDR3 DNA reads TGTGCCAGCATAGGACAGCACACTGAAGCTTTCTTT. This encodes CASIGQHTEAFF.

This clonotype occurred a few times. The chain carries TRBV27 and TRBJ2-7; 8 nucleotides agree with TRBD2. There are 12 residues in the CDR3. From germline, CDR1 is MNHEY and CDR2 SMNVEV (reference sequence). The CDR3 spells CSSGGRLYEQYF. The DNA for the CDR3 is TGTTCCTCCGGCGGGAGGCTCTACGAGCAGTACTTC.

The genes are TRBV6-1 and TRBJ2-2; 8 bases line up with TRBD2. This CDR3 has 15 residues. Germline assignment: CDR1 MNHNS and CDR2 SASEGT. V was pared by 7 bases and J by 1 base, with 5 bases of the junction left unmatched. The CDR3 loop is CASKPGGGNTGELFF. CDR3 in DNA: TGTGCCAGCAAGCCCGGGGGGGGGAACACCGGGGAGCTGTTTTTT.

This clonotype was picked up many times. V gene TRBV11-1 combines with J gene TRBJ2-7; maybe TRBD2 (6 bases). With 5 bases removed from V and 3 bases from J, the gap between germline ends came to 17 bases. CDR3 length: 15 amino acids. The germline V gene encodes CDR1 SGHAT and CDR2 FQDESV (reference sequence). CDR3 sequence reads: CASSITSTSSYEQYF. The CDR3 DNA follows: TGTGCCAGCAGCATCACCTCGACTAGTAGCTACGAGCAGTACTTC.

V is TRBV20-1 and J is TRBJ2-3, with D perhaps TRBD2 (6 bases). V was cut by 0 bases and J by 5 bases, with 12 bases left in between. This CDR3 spans 14 amino acids. The germline CDR1 and CDR2 sequences are DFQATT and SNEGSKA (reference sequence). This chain's CDR3 is CSARDAGGVDTQYF. CDR3 coding DNA: TGCAGTGCTAGAGACGCGGGCGGGGTAGATACGCAGTATTTT.

This clonotype was observed many times. The CDR3 here is CATGLAGVRSTGELFF. DNA of the CDR3: TGTGCCACGGGACTAGCGGGAGTTCGGAGCACCGGGGAGCTGTTTTTT. The rearrangement uses TRBV6-1 and TRBJ2-2; 14 bases are a match to TRBD2. There are 16 residues in the CDR3. The germline V gene has CDR1 MNHNS and CDR2 SASEGT. The junction had 8 bases not matched to a gene; V was cut back by 10 bases and J by 4 bases.

In the case of this clonotype: A read error is possible here, since a much larger clone lies one base away. V gene TRBV3-1 combines with J gene TRBJ2-5; D perhaps matches TRBD2 (6 bases). Trimming removed 3 bases at V and 2 bases at J, with 10 bases between. The CDR3 totals 14 residues. Germline V gene sequence: CDR1 LGHDT, CDR2 YNNKEL (reference sequence). CDR3 region: CASSQAGIQETQYF. The CDR3 DNA follows: TGTGCCAGCAGCCAGGCGGGAATACAAGAGACCCAGTACTTC.

This clonotype was seen a few times. CDR3 coding DNA: TGTGCCAGCAGCGTAGCCCCCTCCCCGGGACAAGAGACCCAGTACTTC. The encoded protein is CASSVAPSPGQETQYF. The J gene is TRBJ2-5, the V gene TRBV9; weak D call: TRBD2 (5 bases). The CDR3 runs 16 residues. With 0 bases removed from V and 2 bases from J, the gap between germline ends came to 14 bases. Germline-derived CDR1 and CDR2 are SGDLS and YYNGEE.

The chain has TRBV5-6 and TRBJ1-1; D is unresolved. The CDR3 is made up of 15 amino acids. V lost 2 bases, J lost 1 base, and 12 bases lay in between. Germline V lookup: CDR1 SGHDT, CDR2 YYEEEE. As DNA, the CDR3 is TGTGCCAGCAGCTTTGACGACGCCAGGAACACTGAAGCTTTCTTT. It encodes CASSFDDARNTEAFF. The full variable domain, completed using reference TRBV5-6 and TRBJ1-1, is DAGVTQSPTHLIKTRGQQVTLRCSPKSGHDTVSWYQQALGQGPQFIFQYYEEEERQRGNFPDRFSGHQFPNYSSELNVNALLLGDSALYLCASSFDDARNTEAFFGQGTRLTVV.